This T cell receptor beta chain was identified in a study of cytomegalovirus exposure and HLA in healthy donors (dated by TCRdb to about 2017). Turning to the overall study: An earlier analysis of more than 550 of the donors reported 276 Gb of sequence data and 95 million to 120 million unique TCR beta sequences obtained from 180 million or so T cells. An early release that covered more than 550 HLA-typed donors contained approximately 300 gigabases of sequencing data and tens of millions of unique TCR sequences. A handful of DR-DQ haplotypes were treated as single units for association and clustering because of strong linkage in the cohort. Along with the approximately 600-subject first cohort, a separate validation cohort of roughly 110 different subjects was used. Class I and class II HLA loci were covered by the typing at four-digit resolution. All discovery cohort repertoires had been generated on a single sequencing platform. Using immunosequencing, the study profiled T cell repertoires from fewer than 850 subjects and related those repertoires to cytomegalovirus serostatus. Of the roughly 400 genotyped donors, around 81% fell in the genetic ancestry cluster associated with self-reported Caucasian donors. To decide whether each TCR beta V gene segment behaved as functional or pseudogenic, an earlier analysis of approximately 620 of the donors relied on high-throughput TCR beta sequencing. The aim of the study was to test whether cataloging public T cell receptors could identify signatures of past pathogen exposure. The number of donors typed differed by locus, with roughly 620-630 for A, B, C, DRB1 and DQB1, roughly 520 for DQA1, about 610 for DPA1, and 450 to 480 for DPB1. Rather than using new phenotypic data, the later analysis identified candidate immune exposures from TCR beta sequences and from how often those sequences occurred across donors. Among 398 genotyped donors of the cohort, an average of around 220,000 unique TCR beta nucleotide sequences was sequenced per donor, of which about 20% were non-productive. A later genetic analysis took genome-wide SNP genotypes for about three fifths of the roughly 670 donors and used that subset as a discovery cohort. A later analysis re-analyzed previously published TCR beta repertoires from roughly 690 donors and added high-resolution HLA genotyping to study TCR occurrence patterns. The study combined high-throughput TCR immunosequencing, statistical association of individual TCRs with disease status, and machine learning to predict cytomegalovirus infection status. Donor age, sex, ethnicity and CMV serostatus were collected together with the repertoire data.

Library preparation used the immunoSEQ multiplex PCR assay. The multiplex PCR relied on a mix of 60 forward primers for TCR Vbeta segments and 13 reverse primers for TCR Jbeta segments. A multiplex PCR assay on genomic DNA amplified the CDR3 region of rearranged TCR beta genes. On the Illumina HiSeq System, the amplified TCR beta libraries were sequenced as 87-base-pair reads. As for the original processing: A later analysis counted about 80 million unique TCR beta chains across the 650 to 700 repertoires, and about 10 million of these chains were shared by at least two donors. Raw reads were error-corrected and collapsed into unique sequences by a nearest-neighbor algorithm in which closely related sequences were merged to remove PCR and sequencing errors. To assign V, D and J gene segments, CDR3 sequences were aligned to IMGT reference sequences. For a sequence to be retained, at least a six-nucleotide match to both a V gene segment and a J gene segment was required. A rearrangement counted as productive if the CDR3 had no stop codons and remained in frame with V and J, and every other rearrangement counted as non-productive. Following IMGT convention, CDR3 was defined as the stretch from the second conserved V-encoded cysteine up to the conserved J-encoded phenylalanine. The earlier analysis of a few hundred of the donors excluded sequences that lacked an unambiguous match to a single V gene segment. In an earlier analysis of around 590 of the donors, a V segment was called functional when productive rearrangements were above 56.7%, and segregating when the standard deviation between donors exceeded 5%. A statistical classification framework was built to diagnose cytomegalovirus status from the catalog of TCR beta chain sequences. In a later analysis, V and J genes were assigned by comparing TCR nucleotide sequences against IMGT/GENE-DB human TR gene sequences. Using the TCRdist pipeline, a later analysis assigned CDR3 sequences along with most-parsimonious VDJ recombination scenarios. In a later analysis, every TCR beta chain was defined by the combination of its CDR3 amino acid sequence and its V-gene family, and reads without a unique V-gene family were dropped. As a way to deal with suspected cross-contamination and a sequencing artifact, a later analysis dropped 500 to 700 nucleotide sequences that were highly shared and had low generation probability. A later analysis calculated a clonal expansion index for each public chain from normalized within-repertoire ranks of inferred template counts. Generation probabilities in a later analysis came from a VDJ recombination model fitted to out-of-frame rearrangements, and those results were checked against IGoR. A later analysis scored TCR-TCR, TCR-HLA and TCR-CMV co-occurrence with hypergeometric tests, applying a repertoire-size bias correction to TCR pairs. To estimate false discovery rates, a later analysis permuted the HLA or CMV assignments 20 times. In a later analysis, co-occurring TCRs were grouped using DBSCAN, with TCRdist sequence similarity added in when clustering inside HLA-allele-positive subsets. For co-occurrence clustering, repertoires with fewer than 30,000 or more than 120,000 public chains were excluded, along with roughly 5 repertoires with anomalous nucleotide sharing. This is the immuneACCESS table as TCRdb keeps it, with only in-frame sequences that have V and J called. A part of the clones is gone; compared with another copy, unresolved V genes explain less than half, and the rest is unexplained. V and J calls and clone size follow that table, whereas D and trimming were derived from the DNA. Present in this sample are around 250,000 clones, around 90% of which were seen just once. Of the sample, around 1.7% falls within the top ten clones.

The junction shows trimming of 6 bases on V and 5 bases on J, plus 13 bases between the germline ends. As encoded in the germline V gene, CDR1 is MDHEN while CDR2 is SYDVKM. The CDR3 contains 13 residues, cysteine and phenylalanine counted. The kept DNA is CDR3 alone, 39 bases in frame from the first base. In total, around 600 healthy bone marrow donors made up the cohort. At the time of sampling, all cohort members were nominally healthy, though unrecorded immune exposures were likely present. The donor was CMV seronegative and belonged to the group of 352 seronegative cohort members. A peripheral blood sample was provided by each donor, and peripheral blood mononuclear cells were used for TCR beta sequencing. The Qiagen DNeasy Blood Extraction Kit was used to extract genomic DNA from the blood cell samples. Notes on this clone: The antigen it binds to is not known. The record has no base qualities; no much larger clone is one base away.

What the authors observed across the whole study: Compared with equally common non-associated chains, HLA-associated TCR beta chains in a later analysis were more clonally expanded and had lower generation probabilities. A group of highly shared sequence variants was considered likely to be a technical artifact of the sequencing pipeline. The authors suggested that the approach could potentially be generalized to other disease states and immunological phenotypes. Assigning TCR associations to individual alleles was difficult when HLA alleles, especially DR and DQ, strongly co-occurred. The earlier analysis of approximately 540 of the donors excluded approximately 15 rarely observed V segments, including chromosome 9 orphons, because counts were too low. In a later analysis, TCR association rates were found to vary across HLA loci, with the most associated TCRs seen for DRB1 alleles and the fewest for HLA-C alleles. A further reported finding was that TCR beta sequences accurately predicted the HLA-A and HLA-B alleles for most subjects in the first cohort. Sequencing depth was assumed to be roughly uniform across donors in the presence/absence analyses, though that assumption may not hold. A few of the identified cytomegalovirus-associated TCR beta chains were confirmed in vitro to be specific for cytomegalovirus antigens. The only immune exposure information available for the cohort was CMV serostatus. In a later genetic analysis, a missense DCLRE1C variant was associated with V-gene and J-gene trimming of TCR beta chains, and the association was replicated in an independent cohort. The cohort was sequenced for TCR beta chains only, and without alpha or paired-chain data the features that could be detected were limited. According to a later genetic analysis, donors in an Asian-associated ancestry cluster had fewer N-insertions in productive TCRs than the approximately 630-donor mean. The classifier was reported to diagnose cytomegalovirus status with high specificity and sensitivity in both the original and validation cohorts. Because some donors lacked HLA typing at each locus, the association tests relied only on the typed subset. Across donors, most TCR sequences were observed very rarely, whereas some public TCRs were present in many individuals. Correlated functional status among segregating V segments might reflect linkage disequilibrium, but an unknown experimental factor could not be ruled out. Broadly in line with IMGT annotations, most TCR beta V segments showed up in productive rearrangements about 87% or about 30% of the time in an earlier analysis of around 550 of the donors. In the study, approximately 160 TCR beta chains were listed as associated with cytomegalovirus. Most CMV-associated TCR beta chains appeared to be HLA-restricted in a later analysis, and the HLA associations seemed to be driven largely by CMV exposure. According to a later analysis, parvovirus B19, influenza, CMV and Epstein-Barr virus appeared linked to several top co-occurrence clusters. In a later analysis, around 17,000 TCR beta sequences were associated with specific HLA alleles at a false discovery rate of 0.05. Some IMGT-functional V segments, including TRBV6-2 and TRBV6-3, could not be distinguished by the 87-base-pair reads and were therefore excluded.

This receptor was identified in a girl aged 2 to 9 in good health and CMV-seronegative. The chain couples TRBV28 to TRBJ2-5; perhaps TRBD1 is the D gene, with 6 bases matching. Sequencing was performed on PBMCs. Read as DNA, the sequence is TGTGCCAGCAGCATGACAGGCTTGGAGACCCAGTACTTC. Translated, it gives CASSMTGLETQYF. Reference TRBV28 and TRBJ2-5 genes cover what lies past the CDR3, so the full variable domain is DVKVTQSSRYLVKRTGEKVFLECVQDMDHENMFWYRQDPGLGLRLIYFSYDVKMKEKGDIPEGYSVSREKKERFSLILESASTNQTSMYLCASSMTGLETQYFGPGTRLLVL.